One sample yielded the 16 T cell receptor beta chains listed below, sequenced in a study of OX40 agonist ivuxolimab in advanced cancers. Data came from immunoSEQ multiplex PCR; TCRdb stores just in-frame clones and leaves some out. This sample has roughly 65,000 clones, with around 80% found just once. The sample in question was CD4+ or CD8+ T cells sorted from blood, obtained in a trial of the OX40 agonist ivuxolimab. The receptors were sampled from an adult with an advanced solid tumor such as melanoma, head and neck, liver or kidney cancer.

The chain couples TRBV15 to TRBJ2-6, with D perhaps TRBD1 (5 bases). V was clipped by 2 bases and J by 3 bases, with 8 bases between them. The germline V gene has CDR1 LNHNV and CDR2 YYDKDF (reference sequence). The CDR3 runs 15 residues. The CDR3 reads CATSRRGGGANVLTF. The CDR3 region has the DNA TGTGCCACCAGCAGAAGGGGCGGTGGGGCCAACGTCCTGACTTTC. Together with reference TRBV15 and TRBJ2-6, the CDR3 gives the full variable domain: DAMVIQNPRYQVTQFGKPVTLSCSQTLNHNVMYWYQQKSSQAPKLLFHYYDKDFNNEADTPDNFQSRRPNTSFCFLDIRSPGLGDTAMYLCATSRRGGGANVLTFGAGSRLTVL.

This chain links TRBV6-5 with TRBJ2-5; D call uncertain. The V end was cut by 4 bases, the J end by 5 bases, with 14 bases between. Germline CDR1 MNHEY, CDR2 SVGAGI. This CDR3 comprises 14 residues. CDR3 protein: CASSLGLRSETQYF. The CDR3 DNA is TGTGCCAGCAGTTTGGGCCTCCGGTCGGAGACCCAGTACTTC.

In this sample, this clone turned up a few times. This chain links TRBV6-1 with TRBJ2-1; TRBD2 might be the D (5 bases). Germline CDR1 and CDR2: MNHNS and SASEGT. The CDR3 totals 12 residues. Trimming removed 1 base at V and 10 bases at J, with 8 bases between. CDR3 nucleotides: TGTGCCAGCAGTGAAGGAGGGTACGAGCAGTTCTTC. Translated: CASSEGGYEQFF.

Turning to this clone: Within the sample, other DNA sequences also encode this same CDR3. The chain uses TRBV30 and TRBJ1-6; possibly TRBD1 for D (5 bases). V was shortened by 7 bases and J by 5 bases, with 9 bases between the two germline ends. Germline loops: CDR1 GTSNPN, CDR2 SVGIG (reference sequence). This CDR3 comprises 12 residues. The CDR3 loop is CASGTDNSPLHF. DNA of the CDR3: TGTGCCTCCGGGACCGATAATTCACCCCTCCACTTT.

The DNA for the CDR3 is TGTGCCAGCTCACCAAGCCTGGGCCTCCAAGAGACCCAGTACTTC. Protein product: CASSPSLGLQETQYF. This chain links TRBV18 with TRBJ2-5; no firm D call. The CDR3 consists of 15 residues. The germline V and J ends were trimmed by 2 bases and 1 base, with 11 bases remaining between them. Germline values: CDR1 KGHSH, CDR2 LQKENI.

This chain links TRBV6-5 with TRBJ1-1, with D unclear. Germline-derived CDR1 and CDR2 are MNHEY and SVGAGI. The CDR3 is made up of 13 amino acids. Deletions cut 6 bases from V and 0 bases from J, with 8 bases between. The CDR3 reads CASSSHMNTEAFF. CDR3 nucleotide sequence: TGTGCCAGCAGCTCTCACATGAACACTGAAGCTTTCTTT.

The chain employs TRBV7-9 and TRBJ2-5; 10 bases line up with TRBD2. Germline loops: CDR1 SEHNR, CDR2 FQNEAQ (reference sequence). The CDR3 is 16 amino acids. The V gene end was trimmed by 5 bases and the J gene end by 1 base; junction bases not matched to a gene: 7. In DNA, the CDR3 is TGTGCCAGCAGCACACTAGCGGGACCTCTCCAAGAGACCCAGTACTTC. Translated, it gives CASSTLAGPLQETQYF.

J is TRBJ2-7 and V is TRBV18; maybe TRBD1 (6 bases). Trimming cost V 5 bases and J 3 bases, with 14 bases left between them. Germline CDR1 is KGHSH and CDR2 is LQKENI. The CDR3 loop spans 14 amino acids. This CDR3 reads CASSKQGVDYEQYF. CDR3 sequence (DNA): TGTGCCAGCTCAAAACAGGGAGTCGACTACGAGCAGTACTTC.

The rearrangement joins TRBV5-1 to TRBJ1-1, with a weak D call TRBD1 (6 bases). Per the germline V gene, CDR1 is SGHRS and CDR2 is YFSETQ. V was clipped by 6 bases and J by 10 bases, with 22 bases between them. The CDR3 runs to 14 residues. CDR3 in DNA: TGCGCCAGCACCCCGGTGGGGGGCGCGGGGGGAGCTTTCTTT. It codes for CASTPVGGAGGAFF.

CDR3 sequence (DNA): TGTGCCAGCAGGGGACAGGGAGTGGGAGTTGGAACCCAGTACTTC. Amino acids: CASRGQGVGVGTQYF. The V gene is TRBV2, the J gene TRBJ2-5, with 9 bases lining up with TRBD1. The germline V gene has CDR1 SNHLY and CDR2 FYNNEI. The CDR3 totals 15 residues. The J segment lost 8 bases and the V segment lost 6 bases, leaving 13 bases of the junction unmatched.

This clone was recorded a few times. The chain uses TRBV28 and TRBJ2-7, with 8 bases lining up with TRBD1. CDR3 length equals 15 residues. Germline V gene data show CDR1 as MDHEN and CDR2 as SYDVKM. With 6 bases clipped from V and 6 bases from J, the junction kept 13 bases outside the gene matches. The CDR3 here is CASSPPTGQVFEQYF. CDR3 coding DNA: TGTGCCAGCAGCCCCCCAACGGGACAGGTATTCGAGCAGTACTTC.

This clone was seen just once. This chain links TRBV5-1 with TRBJ1-4; 8 bases align to TRBD1. This CDR3 contains 16 residues. Germline V gene lookup returns CDR1 SGHRS and CDR2 YFSETQ. The V and J ends lost 0 bases and 7 bases, in that order; junction bases with no gene match: 8. The CDR3 region is CASSLGPTGGGEKLFF. Written as DNA, the CDR3 is TGCGCCAGCAGCTTGGGACCTACAGGGGGTGGTGAAAAACTGTTTTTT.

This clone showed up just once. V gene TRBV4-1 combines with J gene TRBJ1-4; D unresolved. CDR1 is MGHRA, CDR2 YSYEKL, per germline. With 5 bases removed from V and 4 bases from J, the gap between germline ends came to 8 bases. The CDR3 is made up of 13 amino acids. CDR3 residues: CASSGRSNEKLFF. The DNA for the CDR3 is TGCGCCAGCAGCGGGAGGAGTAATGAAAAACTGTTTTTT.

This rearrangement joins TRBV6-6 to TRBJ1-4, with 7 bases aligning to TRBD1. The V and J ends lost 6 bases and 5 bases, in that order; junction bases with no gene match: 3. CDR1 MNHNY and CDR2 SVGAGI come from the germline V gene (reference sequence). CDR3 length: 13 amino acids. CDR3 region: CASRPGGNEKLFF. The CDR3 DNA sequence: TGTGCCAGCAGACCAGGGGGAAATGAAAAACTGTTTTTT.

V usage is TRBV7-2 and J usage is TRBJ2-2; D perhaps matches TRBD2 (5 bases). The germline V gene has CDR1 SGHTA and CDR2 FQGNSA. V was trimmed by 2 bases and J by 0 bases, leaving 7 bases between them. The CDR3 is made up of 15 amino acids. The CDR3 here is CASSLRAANTGELFF. Written as DNA, the CDR3 is TGTGCCAGCAGCTTACGAGCGGCGAACACCGGGGAGCTGTTTTTT.

V gene TRBV7-8 combines with J gene TRBJ2-5, with D maybe TRBD1 (5 bases). V lost 3 bases, J lost 5 bases, and 13 bases lay in between. Germline V gives CDR1 SGHVS, CDR2 FQNEAQ. The CDR3 extends over 14 amino acids. DNA of the CDR3: TGTGCCAGCAGCTTCCAGGGAAAGCGTGAGACCCAGTACTTC. Its translation: CASSFQGKRETQYF.